These 20 T cell receptor beta chains were all obtained from the same sample, sequenced in a study of OX40 agonist ivuxolimab in advanced cancers. Assay used: immunoSEQ multiplex PCR; TCRdb lists only in-frame clones, some missing. The repertoire includes 75,000 to 90,000 clones, 80% to 95% of them detected once, and 1% to 1.3% sits in the top ten. The starting material was CD4+ or CD8+ T cells sorted from blood, obtained in a trial of the OX40 agonist ivuxolimab. These receptors were taken from an adult with an advanced solid tumor such as melanoma, head and neck, liver or kidney cancer.

This sequence joins TRBV7-3 and TRBJ1-1; weak D call: TRBD1 (5 bases). This CDR3 has 13 residues. Trimming left V 5 bases short and J 3 bases short, with 10 bases between. Germline lookup yields CDR1 SGHTA and CDR2 FQGTGA. The CDR3 DNA reads TGTGCCAGCAGCGACAGCAGGGACACTGAAGCTTTCTTT. Its protein product is CASSDSRDTEAFF.

The V gene is TRBV7-2, the J gene TRBJ2-7; TRBD1 matches at 11 bases. Germline assignment: CDR1 SGHTA and CDR2 FQGNSA. The CDR3 consists of 17 residues. The junction had 12 bases not matched to a gene; V was cut back by 2 bases and J by 6 bases. In nucleotides, the CDR3 is TGTGCCAGCAGCTTACGTGCAATTAGGACAGGGGGCCCCGAGCAGTACTTC. This gives the protein CASSLRAIRTGGPEQYF.

The chain employs TRBV11-1 and TRBJ2-5; the match to TRBD2 covers 13 bases. The CDR3 spans 17 residues. The V gene end was trimmed by 5 bases and the J gene end by 2 bases; junction bases not matched to a gene: 8. CDR1 is SGHAT, CDR2 FQDESV, per germline (reference sequence). Here the CDR3 reads CASSVTGLAGVQETQYF. CDR3 nucleotide sequence: TGTGCCAGCAGCGTAACCGGACTAGCGGGAGTACAAGAGACCCAGTACTTC.

The chain uses TRBV10-3 and TRBJ2-7; TRBD1 or TRBD2 may be the D gene (6 bases each). Germline V gives CDR1 ENHRY, CDR2 SYGVKD. This CDR3 spans 13 amino acids. Trimming removed 11 bases from V and 5 bases from J, with 19 bases in between. The CDR3 region has the DNA TGTGCCTCCACGGGGGCTCCTCGGAACGAGCAGTACTTC. This gives the protein CASTGAPRNEQYF.

DNA of the CDR3: TGTGCCTGGAGTGTAAAGGGAGGGGGCGCCAAAAACATTCAGTACTTC. It specifies CAWSVKGGGAKNIQYF. The gene calls are TRBV30 and TRBJ2-4; either TRBD1 or TRBD2 may supply D (7 bases each). CDR1 and CDR2 (germline): GTSNPN, SVGIG (reference sequence). Trimming left V 0 bases short and J 1 base short, with 13 bases between. This CDR3 spans 16 amino acids.

This chain joins TRBV30 and TRBJ1-5; a weak D match, TRBD1 (5 bases). The CDR3 has 14 amino acids. V was clipped by 2 bases and J by 7 bases, with 15 bases between them. Germline V gives CDR1 GTSNPN, CDR2 SVGIG (reference sequence). The CDR3 here is CAWSWGVQSQPQHF. Written as DNA, the CDR3 is TGTGCCTGGAGTTGGGGGGTTCAGAGCCAGCCCCAGCATTTT.

This clone was detected only a few times. This rearrangement joins TRBV30 to TRBJ1-5; TRBD1 might be the D (5 bases). Germline V gene data show CDR1 as GTSNPN and CDR2 as SVGIG (reference sequence). Trimming took 5 bases from V and 6 from J, leaving 11 bases between them. The CDR3 has 12 residues. CDR3 sequence reads: CAWSKGFQPQHF. The CDR3 DNA reads as TGTGCCTGGTCGAAGGGGTTTCAGCCCCAGCATTTT.

The V gene is TRBV5-6, the J gene TRBJ2-1; D call uncertain. CDR1 and CDR2 from the germline V gene are SGHDT and YYEEEE. V was trimmed by 4 bases and J by 10 bases, leaving 12 bases between them. This CDR3 is built from 12 residues. CDR3 in DNA: TGTGCCAGCAGCAAAGCTGACTGGGAGCAGTTCTTC. Its translation: CASSKADWEQFF.

The J gene is TRBJ2-5, the V gene TRBV18; possibly TRBD2 for D (6 bases). Per the germline V gene, CDR1 is KGHSH and CDR2 is LQKENI. The germline V and J ends were trimmed by 5 bases and 2 bases, with 9 bases remaining between them. CDR3 size: 13 residues. CDR3 sequence: CASSGGIQETQYF. The CDR3 DNA is TGTGCCAGCTCAGGCGGGATTCAAGAGACCCAGTACTTC.

The rearrangement uses TRBV7-9 and TRBJ2-1, with D perhaps TRBD1 or TRBD2 (5 bases each). Trimming cost V 5 bases and J 9 bases, with 17 bases left between them. Germline CDR1 SEHNR, CDR2 FQNEAQ (reference sequence). This CDR3 is 14 amino acids long. DNA of the CDR3: TGTGCCAGCAGCGAGGGCCCCCAGGGATCTGAGCAGTTCTTC. Its protein product is CASSEGPQGSEQFF.

The J gene is TRBJ1-2, the V gene TRBV19; D gene uncertain. CDR1 and CDR2 from the germline V gene are LNHDA and SQIVND (reference sequence). The CDR3 runs to 13 residues. Trimming removed 8 bases at V and 2 bases at J, with 12 bases between. CDR3 DNA sequence: TGTGCCAGTGGGAGTTTAGGGAACTATGGCTACACCTTC. Amino acids: CASGSLGNYGYTF.

Comment on this clone: Other DNA sequences within the sample encode an identical CDR3. The chain employs TRBV13 and TRBJ2-2, with TRBD2 identical over 13 bases. The CDR3 extends over 18 amino acids. Germline CDR1 reads PRHDT; CDR2 reads FYEKMQ (reference sequence). Germline trimming cut 6 bases from V and 9 bases from J; bases unmatched to any gene: 16. CDR3 sequence reads: CASSWTGTSGTRARELFF. The CDR3 region has the DNA TGTGCCAGCAGTTGGACCGGGACTAGCGGGACCCGGGCCCGGGAGCTGTTTTTT.

The CDR3 loop is CASSLDREVAKNIQYF. The CDR3 nucleotides read TGTGCCAGCAGCTTGGACAGGGAGGTGGCCAAAAACATTCAGTACTTC. V usage is TRBV5-6 and J usage is TRBJ2-4; D tentatively reads TRBD1 or TRBD2 (6 bases each). The CDR3 totals 16 residues. The V gene's germline CDR1 is SGHDT and CDR2 YYEEEE. Trimming stripped 0 bases from V and 1 base from J, with 11 bases between.

The V gene is TRBV5-1, the J gene TRBJ2-5, with 8 bases matching TRBD2. Germline lookup yields CDR1 SGHRS and CDR2 YFSETQ. The CDR3 has 17 residues. V was clipped by 4 bases and J by 4 bases; unmatched bases: 15. The CDR3 nucleotides read TGCGCCAGCAGCCAGCTCCCGGGAGGGCCGTTGGGAGAGACCCAGTACTTC. Protein sequence: CASSQLPGGPLGETQYF.

The V and J genes are TRBV30 and TRBJ2-1; no clear D gene. V was cut by 3 bases and J by 6 bases, with 12 bases left in between. The CDR3 extends over 13 amino acids. CDR1 and CDR2 from the germline V gene are GTSNPN and SVGIG (reference sequence). The CDR3 nucleotides are TGTGCCTGGAGGGACCCAAGCCGCAATGAGCAGTTCTTC. Its protein is CAWRDPSRNEQFF.

The chain links TRBV6-5 to TRBJ2-1; D is possibly TRBD2 (5 bases). The CDR3 is made up of 15 amino acids. Trimming took off 2 bases at V and 4 bases at J, with 12 bases between the two ends. Germline values: CDR1 MNHEY, CDR2 SVGAGI. The CDR3 sequence is CASSYPPTTYNEQFF. The CDR3 DNA reads as TGTGCCAGCAGTTACCCCCCGACTACGTACAATGAGCAGTTCTTC.

V and J are TRBV5-4 and TRBJ2-1; tentative D call: TRBD2 (5 bases). V lost 0 bases and J 8 bases, leaving 15 bases between the germline ends. CDR1 SGHNT and CDR2 YYREEE come from the germline V gene (reference sequence). The CDR3 spans 15 residues. CDR3 in amino acids: CASSLESGTFYEQFF. The CDR3 bases are TGTGCCAGCAGCTTGGAGTCGGGAACCTTCTATGAGCAGTTCTTC.

The chain joins TRBV18 to TRBJ2-4, with D uncertain. The V gene lost 0 bases and the J gene lost 0 bases, with 12 bases spanning the gap. From germline, CDR1 is KGHSH and CDR2 LQKENI. This CDR3 has 17 amino acids. CDR3 sequence reads: CASSPPSAAVAKNIQYF. The CDR3 nucleotides read TGTGCCAGCTCACCACCCTCGGCAGCCGTAGCCAAAAACATTCAGTACTTC.

The V and J genes are TRBV28 and TRBJ2-2; 8 nucleotides align to TRBD2. Germline V gene lookup returns CDR1 MDHEN and CDR2 SYDVKM. Germline trimming cut 2 bases from V and 2 bases from J; bases unmatched to any gene: 4. This CDR3 has 16 residues. CDR3 in DNA: TGTGCCAGCAGTTTACCTAGCGGGCGCAACACCGGGGAGCTGTTTTTT. This translates into CASSLPSGRNTGELFF.

With regard to this clone: Other DNA sequences in the same sample also yield this CDR3. This sequence joins TRBV18 and TRBJ1-1; D gene uncertain. The CDR3 extends over 13 amino acids. The V gene's germline CDR1 is KGHSH and CDR2 LQKENI. The germline V and J ends were trimmed by 1 base and 0 bases, with 3 bases remaining between them. Here the CDR3 reads CASSPLVNTEAFF. DNA of the CDR3: TGTGCCAGCTCACCACTGGTGAACACTGAAGCTTTCTTT.